This T cell receptor beta chain comes out of a study of shared clonotypes between healthy human individuals. At the level of the study: CD4 naive and memory got three plates each, CD8 naive two, CD8 memory one.

Every donor was a Caucasian adult from Nashville, Tennessee. A CD45RA-negative memory subset and a CD45RA+ naive subset were separated from the CD4+ cells. Study processing details: In the immunoSEQ data, sequences were junction-only and lacked quality scores, so filtering differed. This table comes from immunoSEQ multiplex PCR, and its TCRdb copy is limited to in-frame clones, with some not included. For V, J and clone size, that table is used; D and trimming come from the DNA. Among about 1 million clones listed, approximately 70% were seen once. This sequence originates from a man aged 18-30 years in good health. The sequencing input was memory CD4+ T cells sorted from blood. Specified subset: CD45RA-negative fraction.

CDR3 sequence (DNA): TGTGCCAGTAGTATCCGGGACACCGCCTACGAGCAGTACTTC. Translating gives CASSIRDTAYEQYF. The gene calls are TRBV19 and TRBJ2-7; weak D call: TRBD1 (6 bases). Germline V gene sequence: CDR1 LNHDA, CDR2 SQIVND (reference sequence). V shed 3 bases and J shed 2 bases, with 11 bases lying between them. The CDR3 is 14 amino acids.